This T cell receptor (beta chain) originates from a study of shared clonotypes between healthy human individuals. General study findings and limits: Clonotype sharing among donors, it was expected, would be affected by sequencing depth.

The assay was run at deep level. Methods used by the authors: Junction-only sequences without quality scores came from ImmunoSEQ, so filtering differed. Sequencing was performed with immunoSEQ multiplex PCR; in TCRdb, only in-frame clones are kept and a portion is missing. For V, J and clone size, that table is used; D and trimming come from the DNA. The data contain hundreds of thousands of clones, around 77% of them singletons. V was cut by 2 bases and J by 5 bases, with 15 bases left in between. Germline assignment: CDR1 MNHNS and CDR2 SASEGT. The CDR3 contains 15 residues. Comment on this clone: Its matching antigen is unknown.

The chain recombines TRBV6-1 with TRBJ1-2, with D unresolved. The sequence came from a woman between 35 and 50 years old in good health. Some clones in this sample may be carry-over from other donors' samples. Sequences were obtained from PBMCs. CDR3 protein: CASSELGTPAYGYTF. CDR3 bases: TGTGCCAGCAGTGAACTAGGCACCCCAGCTTATGGCTACACCTTC.